Sequencing of this TCR beta chain was carried out in a study of regulatory T cells in long-lasting Graves disease (dated by TCRdb to about 2021). Describing the broader study: In the newly diagnosed Graves' disease group, patients had been taking antithyroid drugs for less than 3 months. Persistent Graves' disease patients were compared with newly diagnosed Graves' disease patients by peripheral blood TCR sequencing and RNA sequencing. The study took place in China and was registered as a clinical trial. TCR sequencing covered 13 persistent and 20 newly diagnosed Graves' disease patients, 33 samples in total. Broader findings and caveats from the paper: Persistent patients shared more public clonotypes among themselves (2,741) than newly diagnosed patients did (more than 950). The small sample size was acknowledged by the authors as a limitation that may reduce accuracy. Because the primary lesion, thyroid tissue, could not be accessed, the study looked at peripheral blood alone. Persistent disease showed preferential use of TRBV28, TRBJ1-2 and TRBJ2-5, whereas newly diagnosed disease favored TRBV20-1 and TRBJ2-1. Persistent Graves' disease patients showed lower TCR Shannon entropy and fewer highly expanded clones than newly diagnosed patients, suggesting clonal expansion. Sequencing and analysis were limited to the TCR beta chain.

The sample's time point label, in plain terms: newly diagnosed GD, antithyroid drugs for less than 3 months. RNA was extracted from PBMCs in TRIzol for both TCR sequencing and RNA sequencing. Graves' disease was diagnosed according to American Thyroid Association guidelines. Patients for the study were recruited at an endocrinology department in Xi'an, China. Each patient gave approximately 9 milliliters of peripheral blood, collected in an EDTA anticoagulant tube. Ficoll Paque Plus density gradient separation was used to isolate PBMCs, and no additional T cell sorting was done. An Agilent 2100 Bioanalyzer and agarose gel were used to check RNA quality, and a NanoDrop 2000 was used to measure RNA concentration. CDR1 and CDR2 are read off the germline V gene as MNHEY and SVGEGT. The CDR3, cysteine through phenylalanine, is 14 amino acids long. Only the CDR3 part of the read is kept: 42 bases, read in frame from the first base. V ends up 6 bases short and J 3 bases short, with an unmatched junction base count of 4.

In this sample, this clonotype turned up many times. Its binding antigen is unknown. Nothing much larger sits one base from this clone, and base qualities are not available. Receptor libraries were prepared by multiplex PCR. TCRdb names Illumina HiSeq 4000 as the instrument used. To build TCR beta libraries, CDR3 regions were amplified by Arm-PCR using iRepertoire HTBI primers. PCR products were gel purified before sequencing. Per the authors' processing: Across samples, around 62 TRBV and 14 TRBJ segments were identified and used for gene usage analysis of CDR3 amino acid clonotypes. COPE and FqMerger were used to merge the filtered high-quality paired reads into contigs. Contigs were aligned with BLAST to IMGT TRBV, TRBD and TRBJ reference genes, and CDR3 was defined per IMGT. Clonotypes above 0.1% frequency were classified as highly expanded clones. Shannon entropy served as the measure of repertoire diversity, while the Gini coefficient captured V-J evenness. A clonotype was considered public if more than one individual shared it. TCRdb handled the public reads itself, with Q25 trimming in fastp and clone calling in MiXCR, and kept productive beta chains. For every CDR3 protein sequence, its rows merge into one entry that carries the most common genes and DNA. The V and J calls and clone size are TCRdb's, not the authors'. The sample table lists 360,000 or so distinct CDR3 sequences, over 9.5% of them with a count of one. Approximately 17% of the sample goes to the ten largest clones.

This same sample was also part of a study on T cells in Graves' hyperthyroidism and ophthalmopathy. That second report states: Stable Graves' hyperthyroidism was defined as the absence of progression to ophthalmopathy over 18 months of follow-up. Hyperthyroidism patients were newly diagnosed, with disease duration under 2 months, and aged 18 to 65 years. The study excluded patients with uncontrolled infections, other autoimmune diseases, pregnancy or lactation. Clinical symptoms, serum thyroxine and TRAb, thyroid ultrasound, and orbital computed tomography formed the basis for the diagnoses. A first-round RT-PCR of the TCR CDR3 used the HTBI primer set with the Qiagen OneStep RT-PCR kit. Most expanded thyroid clonotypes (frequency above 0.001) were also detected in blood, a finding suggesting that blood repertoires may reflect thyroid immune responses. A model built on a 13 V-J signature distinguished ophthalmopathy from stable hyperthyroidism, reaching roughly 88% sensitivity and about 81% specificity in cross-validation and 80%/75% in testing. During validation, the model predicted progression to ophthalmopathy a median of about 6.5 months ahead of onset, with almost 71% sensitivity and 72.22% specificity. TCR V-J signatures able to tell the groups apart were searched for in a discovery cohort of 90 to 100 patients, of whom over 40 had Graves' ophthalmopathy and around 56 had stable Graves' hyperthyroidism. An independent validation cohort of under 20 hyperthyroidism patients and roughly 16 patients who later progressed to ophthalmopathy tested prospective prediction of ophthalmopathy. The approximately 98 discovery patients were randomly divided into training and test sets at a 7:3 ratio. In addition, the study compared T-cell repertoires in thyroid tissue and in blood from five to seven Graves' hyperthyroidism patients. Once sampling was done, hyperthyroidism patients were given methimazole at a starting dose of 30 mg daily, whereas ophthalmopathy patients were given high-dose intravenous methylprednisolone. Libraries were constructed in a second round of multiplex PCR, after which size selection and purification were carried out. Sequencing of the libraries was done on an Illumina HiSeq2000 using paired-end 100 bp reads. SOAPnuke was used to process the raw data, removing reads that contained adapters or uncalled bases, had a mean Phred below 15, or lacked an exact match to the constant primer or identifier. High-quality paired reads were merged with COPE v1.2.5, and unique nucleotide sequences were defined as clonotypes. MiTCR v1.1 was used to align clonotypes to the IMGT TRBV, TRBD and TRBJ reference segments. The analysis was restricted to V-J combinations with a frequency above 0.0001, which together covered about 99% of the repertoires. The TCS score was defined as the ratio of F50 (clonal expansion) to E x V (chaos), calculated using BLOSUM62-based TCRdist between CDR3 peptides within each V-J. Welch's t-statistics and random forest reduced 500 to 650 V-J features to 13, which were used in a naive Bayes classifier (R e1071). Sample size was not statistically predetermined, and investigators were not blinded to group allocation. The paper describes TCR Vbeta CDR3 sequencing of roughly 130 peripheral blood samples, made up of roughly 40 ophthalmopathy patients, around 78 hyperthyroidism patients and 17 progressor patients.

This sequence originates from a woman younger than 35 with Graves disease. Donor details come from another sample of the same person, matched by shared clones. This material consisted of peripheral blood mononuclear cells (PBMCs), taken at new diagnosis, from a patient treated with antithyroid drugs. The sequence joins TRBV6-2 or TRBV6-3 to TRBJ2-2, with TRBD1 identical over 7 junction bases. The CDR3 has the sequence CASRSTGYTGELFF. The DNA reads as follows: TGTGCCAGCAGGTCGACAGGGTACACCGGGGAGCTGTTTTTT.